These 5 T cell receptor beta chains were sequenced from one sample in a study of cytomegalovirus exposure and HLA in healthy donors. The PCR was carried out with 60 Vbeta primers and 13 Jbeta primers. Clones were read by immunoSEQ multiplex PCR, and TCRdb kept only the in-frame ones, dropping some. Of 90,000 to 110,000 clones listed, roughly 80% are singletons. The material sequenced was PBMCs. The receptors originated from a woman aged 40 to 50 in good health and CMV-seropositive.

This chain uses TRBV10-3 with TRBJ1-2, with TRBD1 as a possible D gene (5 bases). Germline V CDR1 and CDR2: ENHRY, SYGVKD. Trimming took 11 bases from V and 3 from J, leaving 16 bases between them. This CDR3 has 13 residues. The CDR3: CALRQNDHYGYTF. The CDR3 DNA sequence: TGTGCCCTACGACAGAACGACCACTATGGCTACACCTTC.

The chain recombines TRBV7-9 with TRBJ1-1, with no clear D. The germline gives CDR1 SEHNR, CDR2 FQNEAQ (reference sequence). Trimming shortened V by 6 bases and J by 1 base, and 6 bases separated the two germline ends. CDR3 length: 12 residues. The chain's CDR3 is CASSAGNTEAFF. CDR3 bases: TGTGCCAGCAGTGCCGGGAACACTGAAGCTTTCTTT.

The CDR3 region is CASSDLFWLTNNEKLFF. The DNA of the CDR3 is TGTGCCAGCAGTGACCTGTTTTGGCTTACCAATAATGAAAAACTGTTTTTT. V usage is TRBV6-4 and J usage is TRBJ1-4; D not resolved. Trimming stripped 2 bases from V and 4 bases from J, with 17 bases between. Germline values: CDR1 MRHNA, CDR2 SNTAGT. CDR3 length equals 17 residues.

The genes are TRBV4-2 and TRBJ2-7, with TRBD2 as a possible D gene (6 bases). Trimming took off 1 base at V and 0 bases at J, with 10 bases between the two ends. Germline V gives CDR1 LGHNA, CDR2 YNFKEQ. CDR3 size: 15 residues. The CDR3 bases are TGTGCCAGCAGCCAAGTCCGGGAGAGCTCCTACGAGCAGTACTTC. Amino acid sequence: CASSQVRESSYEQYF.

In its sample, this clone was seen a few times. V and J are TRBV9 and TRBJ1-1; TRBD1 matches 7 bases. The J segment lost 2 bases and the V segment lost 4 bases, leaving 5 bases of the junction unmatched. Germline CDR1 is SGDLS and CDR2 is YYNGEE. This CDR3 spans 14 amino acids. The DNA for the CDR3 is TGTGCCAGCAGCACTCGAGGGGGCAACACTGAAGCTTTCTTT. It yields the protein CASSTRGGNTEAFF.